This passage covers 11 T cell receptor beta chains from one sample sequenced in a study of cytomegalovirus exposure and HLA in healthy donors. The PCR had 60 Vbeta and 13 Jbeta primers. Libraries were prepared by immunoSEQ multiplex PCR; TCRdb keeps only in-frame clonotypes and omits some of them. Of 120,000 to 150,000 clones detected, 60% to 80% appear once; the ten largest clones hold 4.5% to 6%. Sequencing was carried out using PBMCs. All receptors come from a male donor in good health and CMV-seronegative.

This chain uses TRBV7-9 with TRBJ2-3; 8 nucleotides align to TRBD1. From germline, CDR1 is SEHNR and CDR2 FQNEAQ (reference sequence). The CDR3 is made up of 16 amino acids. Trimming cost V 0 bases and J 2 bases; bases outside gene matches: 4. In nucleotides, the CDR3 is TGTGCCAGCAGCTTAGCCTCCAGGGGGCACACAGATACGCAGTATTTT. Amino acids: CASSLASRGHTDTQYF.

The chain is built from TRBV5-1 and TRBJ2-3; 7 bases line up with TRBD1. CDR1 SGHRS and CDR2 YFSETQ come from the germline V gene. The J segment lost 3 bases and the V segment lost 4 bases, leaving 11 bases of the junction unmatched. The CDR3 sequence is 16 residues long. The CDR3 nucleotides read TGCGCCAGCAGCCCGAGGGACAGACAGAAAACAGATACGCAGTATTTT. This translates into CASSPRDRQKTDTQYF. The whole variable domain, remainder taken from reference TRBV5-1 and TRBJ2-3, is KAGVTQTPRYLIKTRGQQVTLSCSPISGHRSVSWYQQTPGQGLQFLFEYFSETQRNKGNFPGRFSGRQFSNSRSEMNVSTLELGDSALYLCASSPRDRQKTDTQYFGPGTRLTVL.

The V and J genes are TRBV2 and TRBJ1-4; D remains unclear. The CDR3 extends over 17 amino acids. Germline CDR1 SNHLY, CDR2 FYNNEI. Trimming took 1 base from V and 7 from J, leaving 19 bases between them. Here the CDR3 reads CASSEVSDFWGGEKLFF. As DNA, the CDR3 is TGTGCCAGCAGTGAAGTCTCCGACTTCTGGGGAGGTGAAAAACTGTTTTTT.

The chain recombines TRBV27 with TRBJ2-1; tentative D call: TRBD2 (5 bases). CDR3 length equals 13 residues. Germline V lookup: CDR1 MNHEY, CDR2 SMNVEV (reference sequence). Trimming removed 6 bases from V and 5 bases from J, with 11 bases in between. The CDR3 region is CASRGGRDNEQFF. For the CDR3, the DNA is TGTGCCAGCAGGGGTGGGCGGGACAATGAGCAGTTCTTC.

The rearrangement uses TRBV6-6 and TRBJ2-3; weak D call: TRBD2 (6 bases). The CDR3 contains 14 residues. Germline CDR1 reads MNHNY; CDR2 reads SVGAGI (reference sequence). V was clipped by 8 bases and J by 1 base, with 13 bases between them. The CDR3 DNA reads TGTGCCAGCGGGGGGTTTGGCGGCACAGATACGCAGTATTTT. Translating it yields CASGGFGGTDTQYF.

V gene TRBV19 combines with J gene TRBJ2-2, with 8 bases fitting TRBD1. From germline, CDR1 is LNHDA and CDR2 SQIVND (reference sequence). V shed 3 bases, J shed 3 bases, and the junction held 9 bases outside the gene matches. The CDR3 is 17 residues long. CDR3 protein: CASSIGRGLEYTGELFF. The CDR3 DNA is TGTGCCAGTAGTATCGGCAGGGGGCTGGAGTACACCGGGGAGCTGTTTTTT.

The V and J genes are TRBV5-5 and TRBJ1-3, with 7 positions matching TRBD1. Germline CDR1 is SGHKS and CDR2 is YYEKEE (reference sequence). The V gene end was trimmed by 4 bases and the J gene end by 7 bases; junction bases not matched to a gene: 11. This CDR3 is 15 amino acids long. The CDR3 DNA reads TGTGCCAGCAGCCCCCAAGCCGTCAGGGGGAACACCATATATTTT. It yields the protein CASSPQAVRGNTIYF.

The rearrangement joins TRBV7-3 to TRBJ2-3, with a weak D call TRBD2 (6 bases). The length of the CDR3 is 18 residues. Germline loops: CDR1 SGHTA, CDR2 FQGTGA. The V end was cut by 5 bases, the J end by 3 bases, with 24 bases between. CDR3 sequence: CASSAEGGPAISTDTQYF. The CDR3 DNA follows: TGTGCCAGCAGCGCGGAGGGAGGTCCCGCCATTTCGACAGATACGCAGTATTTT.

The chain has TRBV15 and TRBJ2-7, with 10 positions matching TRBD1. CDR1 LNHNV and CDR2 YYDKDF come from the germline V gene (reference sequence). The CDR3 is 15 residues long. The J segment lost 5 bases and the V segment lost 0 bases, leaving 4 bases of the junction unmatched. The CDR3 sequence: CATSRDRGTGDEQYF. The CDR3 DNA is TGTGCCACCAGCAGAGATAGAGGGACAGGGGACGAGCAGTACTTC.

This chain uses TRBV11-2 with TRBJ2-4; D is perhaps TRBD2 (5 bases). CDR1 SGHAT and CDR2 FQNNGV come from the germline V gene. V lost 4 bases and J lost 2, with 18 bases in between. CDR3 size: 17 residues. The CDR3 spells CASSSRLRVGTKNIQYF. In nucleotides, the CDR3 is TGTGCCAGCAGCTCAAGGTTGCGGGTCGGGACCAAAAACATTCAGTACTTC.

The chain couples TRBV7-2 to TRBJ1-5; possibly TRBD1 for D (6 bases). This CDR3 has 16 residues. V was trimmed by 1 base and J by 7 bases, leaving 17 bases between them. Germline V CDR1 and CDR2: SGHTA, FQGNSA. This chain's CDR3 is CASSLEPTGRGQPQHF. The CDR3 nucleotides are TGTGCCAGCAGCTTAGAACCCACAGGGCGCGGCCAGCCCCAGCATTTT.